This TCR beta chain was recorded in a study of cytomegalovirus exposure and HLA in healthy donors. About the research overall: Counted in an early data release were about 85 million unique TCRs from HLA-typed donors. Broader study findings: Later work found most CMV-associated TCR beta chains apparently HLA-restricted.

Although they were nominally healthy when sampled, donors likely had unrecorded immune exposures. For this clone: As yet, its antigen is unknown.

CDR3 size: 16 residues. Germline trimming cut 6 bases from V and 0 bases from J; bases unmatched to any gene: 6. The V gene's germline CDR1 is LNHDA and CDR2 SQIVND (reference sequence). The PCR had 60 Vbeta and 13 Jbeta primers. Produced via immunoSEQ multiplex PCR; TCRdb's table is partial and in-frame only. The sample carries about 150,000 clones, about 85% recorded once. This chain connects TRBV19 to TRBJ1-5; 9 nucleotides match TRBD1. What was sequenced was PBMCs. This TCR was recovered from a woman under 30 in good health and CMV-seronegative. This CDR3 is CASRPGQGRSNQPQHF. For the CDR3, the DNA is TGTGCCAGTAGACCGGGACAGGGCCGTAGCAATCAGCCCCAGCATTTT.